The rows below give T cell receptor beta chains drawn from one sample of a study of shared clonotypes between healthy human individuals. Libraries were prepared by immunoSEQ multiplex PCR; TCRdb keeps only in-frame clonotypes and omits some of them. The sample contains 1.5 million to 2.5 million clones, about 95% of which appear only once. Sequencing was done on a sample of naive CD8+ T cells sorted from blood. The receptors were sampled from a man aged 18 to 29 in good health. Both conserved end residues are part of each CDR3. D genes are given only for firm matches. For some rows the clone size is stated as once, few or many, or as a class when expanded; others skip it.

clone size: -; D gene: -; V gene: TRBV7-2; J gene: TRBJ2-7; CDR3 DNA: TGTGCCAGCAGCCCCTCGCCGGCGTCGGGGAGCTACGAGCAGTACTTC; CDR3 protein: CASSPSPASGSYEQYF
clone size: -; D gene: -; V gene: TRBV7-9; J gene: TRBJ1-6; CDR3 DNA: TGTGCCAGCAGCTTAACAGGGACGGGGGCACCCCTCCACTTT; CDR3 protein: CASSLTGTGAPLHF
clone size: -; D gene: TRBD1; V gene: TRBV27; J gene: TRBJ2-3; CDR3 DNA: TGTGCCAGCAGTTCCCGCCGGGACAGGCTCACAGATACGCAGTATTTT; CDR3 protein: CASSSRRDRLTDTQYF
clone size: -; D gene: TRBD1; V gene: TRBV30; J gene: TRBJ1-1; CDR3 DNA: TGTGCCGGGGACAGGGGAGGCACTGAAGCTTTCTTT; CDR3 protein: CAGDRGGTEAFF
clone size: few; D gene: -; V gene: TRBV19; J gene: TRBJ2-5; CDR3 DNA: TGTGCCAGTAGTATGGGGCTTCGCCCAGAGGGGGAGACCCAGTACTTC; CDR3 protein: CASSMGLRPEGETQYF
clone size: -; D gene: -; V gene: TRBV4-3; J gene: TRBJ2-7; CDR3 DNA: TGCGCCAGCAGCCAAGATTTTGGAGGGGGGGGTTCCTACGAGCAGTACTTC; CDR3 protein: CASSQDFGGGGSYEQYF
clone size: -; D gene: TRBD1; V gene: TRBV5-1; J gene: TRBJ1-1; CDR3 DNA: TGCGCCAGCAGTCACGACAGGGTGAACACTGAAGCTTTCTTT; CDR3 protein: CASSHDRVNTEAFF
clone size: -; D gene: -; V gene: TRBV5-6; J gene: TRBJ2-2; CDR3 DNA: TGTGCCAGCAGCCCAGATCCGACCGGGGAGCTGTTTTTT; CDR3 protein: CASSPDPTGELFF
clone size: -; D gene: TRBD2; V gene: TRBV7-2; J gene: TRBJ2-3; CDR3 DNA: TGTGCCAGCAGCTTACTGAGCGGGGGGCCAGAGGTAGATACGCAGTATTTT; CDR3 protein: CASSLLSGGPEVDTQYF
clone size: once; D gene: -; V gene: TRBV2; J gene: TRBJ2-5; CDR3 DNA: TGTGCCAGCACGAGGTGGGAGACCCAGTACTTC; CDR3 protein: CASTRWETQYF
clone size: -; D gene: -; V gene: TRBV4-1; J gene: TRBJ2-7; CDR3 DNA: TGCGCCAGCAGCCAAGGGAGCGGATCTACCTACGAGCAGTACTTC; CDR3 protein: CASSQGSGSTYEQYF
clone size: -; D gene: -; V gene: TRBV6-5; J gene: TRBJ1-2; CDR3 DNA: TGTGCCAGCAGCCTACGCCGAGGTGTGGGGTATGGCTACACCTTC; CDR3 protein: CASSLRRGVGYGYTF
clone size: -; D gene: -; V gene: TRBV10-1; J gene: TRBJ1-5; CDR3 DNA: TGCGCCAGCAGTGTAGCACAGGGCAATCAGCCCCAGCATTTT; CDR3 protein: CASSVAQGNQPQHF
clone size: -; D gene: -; V gene: TRBV27; J gene: TRBJ1-5; CDR3 DNA: TGTGCCAGCAGTTGGAGGGGGGAACAGCCCCAGCATTTT; CDR3 protein: CASSWRGEQPQHF
clone size: -; D gene: -; V gene: TRBV30; J gene: TRBJ1-6; CDR3 DNA: TGTGCCTGGAGTCTACAGCCGGCCTATAATTCACCCCTCCACTTT; CDR3 protein: CAWSLQPAYNSPLHF
clone size: -; D gene: TRBD1; V gene: TRBV27; J gene: TRBJ2-7; CDR3 DNA: TGTGCCAGCAGTCCAGGGCCGGGACAGGGACGCGAGCAGTACTTC; CDR3 protein: CASSPGPGQGREQYF
clone size: few; D gene: -; V gene: TRBV6-5; J gene: TRBJ2-7; CDR3 DNA: TGTGCCAGCAGTTACAGGGGTTACGAGCAGTACTTC; CDR3 protein: CASSYRGYEQYF
clone size: -; D gene: TRBD2; V gene: TRBV30; J gene: TRBJ2-1; CDR3 DNA: TGTGCCTGGACGGGGGGAGGTAGCTCCTACAATGAGCAGTTCTTC; CDR3 protein: CAWTGGGSSYNEQFF
clone size: -; D gene: -; V gene: TRBV13; J gene: TRBJ2-7; CDR3 DNA: TGTGCCAGCAGCTTTACAGGTGCTGGGACCTACGAGCAGTACTTC; CDR3 protein: CASSFTGAGTYEQYF
clone size: -; D gene: TRBD1; V gene: TRBV5-4; J gene: TRBJ1-6; CDR3 DNA: TGTGCCAGCAGCTTGGAACAGGGGCTTAATTCACCCCTCCACTTT; CDR3 protein: CASSLEQGLNSPLHF
clone size: once; D gene: -; V gene: TRBV9; J gene: TRBJ1-6; CDR3 DNA: TGTGCCAGCAGCGACAGTGGAAATAATTCACCCCTCCACTTT; CDR3 protein: CASSDSGNNSPLHF
clone size: -; D gene: -; V gene: TRBV7-6; J gene: TRBJ2-3; CDR3 DNA: TGTGCCAGCAGCTTATATGGGCCAGGAGATACGCAGTATTTT; CDR3 protein: CASSLYGPGDTQYF
clone size: -; D gene: -; V gene: TRBV7-6; J gene: TRBJ2-4; CDR3 DNA: TGTGCCAGCAGCTTAGATCCAGGGGGGGATAAGTACTTC; CDR3 protein: CASSLDPGGDKYF
clone size: -; D gene: -; V gene: TRBV27; J gene: TRBJ1-2; CDR3 DNA: TGTGCCAGCAGTTTAGGGGGACCCAGGGTTAACTATGGCTACACCTTC; CDR3 protein: CASSLGGPRVNYGYTF
clone size: -; D gene: -; V gene: TRBV7-9; J gene: TRBJ2-3; CDR3 DNA: TGTGCCAGCAGCTTACTTTCCAGGGGGGAGAGCACAGATACGCAGTATTTT; CDR3 protein: CASSLLSRGESTDTQYF
clone size: -; D gene: TRBD1; V gene: TRBV11-3; J gene: TRBJ2-1; CDR3 DNA: TGTGCCAGCAGCTACCGGGACAGGATGAATGAGCAGTTCTTC; CDR3 protein: CASSYRDRMNEQFF
clone size: -; D gene: TRBD1; V gene: TRBV19; J gene: TRBJ1-5; CDR3 DNA: TGTGCCAGTAGTAATACAGGGGGCAATCAGCCCCAGCATTTT; CDR3 protein: CASSNTGGNQPQHF
clone size: -; D gene: TRBD1; V gene: TRBV7-3; J gene: TRBJ2-1; CDR3 DNA: TGTGCCAGCAGCTCTCCGGGACAGTCAACCTACAATGAGCAGTTCTTC; CDR3 protein: CASSSPGQSTYNEQFF
clone size: -; D gene: -; V gene: TRBV5-6; J gene: TRBJ1-1; CDR3 DNA: TGTGCCAGCAGCTTGTATAGGCCTCTGAACACTGAAGCTTTCTTT; CDR3 protein: CASSLYRPLNTEAFF
clone size: -; D gene: -; V gene: TRBV4-1; J gene: TRBJ2-7; CDR3 DNA: TGCGCCAGCAGCCAAGGTCAGAGGGGGTACGAGCAGTACTTC; CDR3 protein: CASSQGQRGYEQYF
clone size: -; D gene: TRBD2; V gene: TRBV5-8; J gene: TRBJ2-7; CDR3 DNA: TGTGCCAGCAGCCTTGGACTAGCCGATAACTCCTACGAGCAGTACTTC; CDR3 protein: CASSLGLADNSYEQYF
clone size: -; D gene: -; V gene: TRBV13; J gene: TRBJ2-7; CDR3 DNA: TGTGCCAGCAGCTCAGAGGACAGTAAAAGGTACGAGCAGTACTTC; CDR3 protein: CASSSEDSKRYEQYF
clone size: -; D gene: TRBD1; V gene: TRBV28; J gene: TRBJ1-2; CDR3 DNA: TGTGCCAGCAGTTCCTCACAGGGGACAGCTAACTATGGCTACACCTTC; CDR3 protein: CASSSSQGTANYGYTF
clone size: -; D gene: -; V gene: TRBV28; J gene: TRBJ1-3; CDR3 DNA: TGTGCCAGCAGTTTCCAGGGTGCTGGAAACACCATATATTTT; CDR3 protein: CASSFQGAGNTIYF
clone size: -; D gene: -; V gene: TRBV7-7; J gene: TRBJ1-2; CDR3 DNA: TGTGCTAGCAGCCGGACGGACGGGCCCCTTACCTATGGCTACACCTTC; CDR3 protein: CASSRTDGPLTYGYTF
clone size: once; D gene: TRBD2; V gene: TRBV5-6; J gene: TRBJ2-7; CDR3 DNA: TGTGCCAGCAGCCCGAGGCGGACTAGCGGGTTCTACGAGCAGTACTTC; CDR3 protein: CASSPRRTSGFYEQYF
clone size: -; D gene: -; V gene: TRBV6-6; J gene: TRBJ1-2; CDR3 DNA: TGTGCCAGCAGTTACTCGCCTCAATACTATGGCTACACCTTC; CDR3 protein: CASSYSPQYYGYTF
clone size: -; D gene: -; V gene: TRBV21-1; J gene: TRBJ2-7; CDR3 DNA: TGTGCCAGCAGCACTCGACTAGCGGCCCACTCCTACGAGCAGTACTTC; CDR3 protein: CASSTRLAAHSYEQYF
clone size: -; D gene: TRBD1; V gene: TRBV27; J gene: TRBJ1-1; CDR3 DNA: TGTGCCAGCAGTTACAGGGGTCGGACTGAAGCTTTCTTT; CDR3 protein: CASSYRGRTEAFF
clone size: -; D gene: -; V gene: TRBV6-5; J gene: TRBJ1-1; CDR3 DNA: TGTGCCAGCAGCGCCGGGCGGGTGAGTGAAGCTTTCTTT; CDR3 protein: CASSAGRVSEAFF
clone size: -; D gene: TRBD1; V gene: TRBV27; J gene: TRBJ2-7; CDR3 DNA: TGTGCCAGCAGTCTGGACAGGGGTTACGAGCAGTACTTC; CDR3 protein: CASSLDRGYEQYF
clone size: few; D gene: -; V gene: TRBV30; J gene: TRBJ1-1; CDR3 DNA: TGTGCCTGGAGTCTTTTGGGGGCTTACACTGAAGCTTTCTTT; CDR3 protein: CAWSLLGAYTEAFF
clone size: -; D gene: -; V gene: TRBV28; J gene: TRBJ2-5; CDR3 DNA: TGTGCCACCAGGGACGGGGAGACCCAGTACTTC; CDR3 protein: CATRDGETQYF
clone size: -; D gene: -; V gene: TRBV5-1; J gene: TRBJ2-1; CDR3 DNA: TGCGCCAGCAGCTTGGCCGCGGGACGGCACAATGAGCAGTTCTTC; CDR3 protein: CASSLAAGRHNEQFF
clone size: -; D gene: -; V gene: TRBV11-3; J gene: TRBJ2-2; CDR3 DNA: TGTGCCAGCAGTCTAGGGGCAGTGAACACCGGGGAGCTGTTTTTT; CDR3 protein: CASSLGAVNTGELFF
clone size: -; D gene: TRBD1; V gene: TRBV11-1; J gene: TRBJ2-3; CDR3 DNA: TGTGCCAGCAGCCCATCGCCCGGGGACAGGGGTGCAGATACGCAGTATTTT; CDR3 protein: CASSPSPGDRGADTQYF
clone size: -; D gene: -; V gene: TRBV6-5; J gene: TRBJ2-1; CDR3 DNA: TGTGCCAGCAGCCGGGACGGGGACAATGAGCAGTTCTTC; CDR3 protein: CASSRDGDNEQFF
clone size: -; D gene: TRBD1; V gene: TRBV7-2; J gene: TRBJ1-5; CDR3 DNA: TGTGCCAGCAGCTTAGATGTGAGGACAGGGGGGCAGCCCCAGCATTTT; CDR3 protein: CASSLDVRTGGQPQHF
clone size: -; D gene: -; V gene: TRBV4-1; J gene: TRBJ2-2; CDR3 DNA: TGCGCCAGCAGCCATGAAAAGGGGTGGGAGCTGTTTTTT; CDR3 protein: CASSHEKGWELFF
clone size: -; D gene: -; V gene: TRBV10-1; J gene: TRBJ2-7; CDR3 DNA: TGCGCCAGCAGTGAGGGGGACCAACTTTACGAGCAGTACTTC; CDR3 protein: CASSEGDQLYEQYF
clone size: -; D gene: TRBD1; V gene: TRBV6-1; J gene: TRBJ1-1; CDR3 DNA: TGTGCCAGCACCCAGGGGGACAGTGGGACTGAAGCTTTCTTT; CDR3 protein: CASTQGDSGTEAFF
clone size: -; D gene: TRBD1; V gene: TRBV28; J gene: TRBJ1-1; CDR3 DNA: TGTGCCAGCAGTCTGAGGGGGCTGAGCACTGAAGCTTTCTTT; CDR3 protein: CASSLRGLSTEAFF
clone size: -; D gene: -; V gene: TRBV2; J gene: TRBJ2-1; CDR3 DNA: TGTGCCAGCAGTGATCCCCTCGTGTCAGAACTTGAGTTCTTC; CDR3 protein: CASSDPLVSELEFF